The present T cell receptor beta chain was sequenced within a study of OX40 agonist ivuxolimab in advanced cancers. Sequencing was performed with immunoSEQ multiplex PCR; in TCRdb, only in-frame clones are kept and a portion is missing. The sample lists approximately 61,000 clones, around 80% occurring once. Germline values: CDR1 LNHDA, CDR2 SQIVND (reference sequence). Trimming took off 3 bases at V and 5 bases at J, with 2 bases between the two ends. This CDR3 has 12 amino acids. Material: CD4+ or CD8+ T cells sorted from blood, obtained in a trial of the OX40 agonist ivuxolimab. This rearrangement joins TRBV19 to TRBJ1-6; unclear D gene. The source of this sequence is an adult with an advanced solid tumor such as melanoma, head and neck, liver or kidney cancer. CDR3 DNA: TGTGCCAGTAGTATCCATAATTCACCCCTCCACTTT. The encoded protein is CASSIHNSPLHF.